Presented here are 3 T cell receptor beta chains from one specimen sequenced in a study of spatial heterogeneity in lung cancer. A single record per CDR3 protein comes from TCRdb applying MiXCR to the 5' RACE reads. The repertoire holds about 75,000 distinct CDR3 sequences, with 13% as singletons. Time point: sample taken at primary tumor resection. Unsorted whole RNA of tumor, nontumor lung or frozen PBMC was sequenced. The sequencing here drew on PBMCs, taken at surgery. The receptor source for this set is a male donor with early-stage non-small cell lung cancer.

Remarks on this clonotype: Being one base from a much bigger clone, this may be a read error. V usage is TRBV7-6 and J usage is TRBJ1-3; D is undetermined. The CDR3 consists of 15 residues. The germline V gene has CDR1 SGHVS and CDR2 FNYEAQ. V lost 4 bases to trimming and J lost 2 bases, with 12 bases between them. CDR3 sequence: CASSYPRSAGNTIYF. In DNA form, the CDR3 reads TGTGCCAGCAGCTACCCTAGGTCGGCTGGAAACACCATATATTTT.

This clonotype has a handful of counts. The V gene is TRBV29-1, the J gene TRBJ1-1; D is uncertain. The CDR3 has 11 amino acids. Germline lookup yields CDR1 SQVTM and CDR2 ANQGSEA. Trimming left V 4 bases short and J 5 bases short, with 8 bases between. The CDR3 spells CSVVGETEAFF. The CDR3 DNA reads TGCAGCGTTGTGGGAGAGACTGAAGCTTTCTTT.

This clonotype was seen more than once but under ten times. V is TRBV20-1 and J is TRBJ2-7; D might be TRBD2 (6 bases). The germline gives CDR1 DFQATT, CDR2 SNEGSKA (reference sequence). The V end lost 5 bases, the J end lost 7 bases, and 21 bases lay between the germline ends. The CDR3 runs to 14 residues. For the CDR3, the DNA is TGCAGTGCTTCGTCCAGCGGAGGGCGGTGGGAGCAGTACTTC. Amino acid sequence: CSASSSGGRWEQYF.